Listed here are 30 T cell receptor beta chains from one sample, sequenced in a study of T cell responses to AZD1222 COVID-19 vaccine. Clones were read by immunoSEQ multiplex PCR, and TCRdb kept only the in-frame ones, dropping some. The sample has 130,000 to 150,000 clones, about nine tenths seen once. The sequences come from peripheral blood, collected on day 0 of AZD1222 vaccination. All receptors come from an adult in good health.

This sequence joins TRBV2 and TRBJ1-4, with D hard to call. The CDR3 totals 16 residues. V shed 1 base and J shed 0 bases, with 9 bases lying between them. Germline V gene lookup returns CDR1 SNHLY and CDR2 FYNNEI. This CDR3 reads CASSEVAGSTNEKLFF. The CDR3 bases are TGTGCCAGCAGTGAAGTTGCTGGATCAACTAATGAAAAACTGTTTTTT.

The chain is built from TRBV6-1 and TRBJ2-1; D tentatively reads TRBD1 or TRBD2 (6 bases each). Germline V gene sequence: CDR1 MNHNS, CDR2 SASEGT. CDR3 length: 18 amino acids. With 2 bases removed from V and 2 bases from J, the gap between germline ends came to 19 bases. The CDR3: CASSEIGKGGPAYNEQFF. CDR3 nucleotides: TGTGCCAGCAGTGAAATCGGTAAGGGGGGCCCCGCCTACAATGAGCAGTTCTTC.

The rearrangement joins TRBV29-1 to TRBJ1-2, with D maybe TRBD1 (6 bases). Per germline, CDR1 SQVTM and CDR2 ANQGSEA. There are 12 residues in the CDR3. Trimming pared 5 bases from V and 4 bases from J, leaving 11 bases between. The CDR3 bases are TGCAGCGTTCCCGACAGGAGCTATGGCTACACCTTC. Residues: CSVPDRSYGYTF.

This chain joins TRBV7-9 and TRBJ1-4, with D maybe TRBD1 (5 bases). V was trimmed by 1 base and J by 8 bases, leaving 14 bases between them. CDR1 and CDR2 (germline): SEHNR, FQNEAQ (reference sequence). The length of the CDR3 is 15 residues. CDR3 loop: CASSLVSLRVEKLFF. DNA for the CDR3: TGTGCCAGCAGCTTAGTGTCCCTCAGGGTGGAAAAACTGTTTTTT.

V is TRBV6-6 and J is TRBJ1-6, with D uncertain. The CDR3 contains 13 residues. Germline loops: CDR1 MNHNY, CDR2 SVGAGI (reference sequence). V gave up 7 bases and J gave up 9 bases, with 13 bases separating them. The DNA for the CDR3 is TGTGCCAGCAACTCGGTACTTGGTTCACCCCTCCACTTT. Residues: CASNSVLGSPLHF.

The V call is TRBV13, the J call TRBJ2-1, with D perhaps matching TRBD2 (5 bases). The ends were cut back, 2 bases at V and 0 bases at J, with 11 bases in the middle. Germline values: CDR1 PRHDT, CDR2 FYEKMQ (reference sequence). The CDR3 spans 16 residues. CDR3 loop: CASSLIARSSYNEQFF. Written as DNA, the CDR3 is TGTGCCAGCAGCTTAATAGCGCGGAGCTCCTACAATGAGCAGTTCTTC.

The chain employs TRBV5-1 and TRBJ2-7; 12 bases agree with TRBD2. Germline V gene data show CDR1 as SGHRS and CDR2 as YFSETQ. V shed 4 bases, J shed 4 bases, and the junction held 3 bases outside the gene matches. The length of the CDR3 is 14 residues. CDR3 sequence: CASSQLAGGYEQYF. The CDR3 DNA sequence: TGCGCCAGCAGCCAACTAGCGGGAGGTTACGAGCAGTACTTC.

The chain carries TRBV5-1 and TRBJ2-3; either TRBD1 or TRBD2 may fit D (5 bases each). Germline values: CDR1 SGHRS, CDR2 YFSETQ. CDR3 size: 15 residues. The germline V and J ends were trimmed by 5 bases and 1 base, with 14 bases remaining between them. As DNA, the CDR3 is TGCGCCAGCAGTGAGGCCGGGGACCGCACAGATACGCAGTATTTT. Translation gives CASSEAGDRTDTQYF.

CDR3 in amino acids: CASSEAGGPLGEQYF. The CDR3, as DNA: TGTGCCAGTAGCGAGGCGGGAGGGCCCCTCGGCGAGCAGTACTTC. This chain uses TRBV19 with TRBJ2-7; 9 positions agree with TRBD2. CDR3 length: 15 amino acids. V was clipped by 6 bases and J by 6 bases; unmatched bases: 12. The germline V gene has CDR1 LNHDA and CDR2 SQIVND (reference sequence).

The chain links TRBV2 to TRBJ2-2; 16 bases are shared with TRBD2. This CDR3 spans 18 amino acids. The germline V gene has CDR1 SNHLY and CDR2 FYNNEI. Germline trimming cut 5 bases from V and 2 bases from J; bases unmatched to any gene: 5. The CDR3 region has the DNA TGTGCCAGCAGTCAGGGACTAGCGGGGGGGCTAAACACCGGGGAGCTGTTTTTT. As protein: CASSQGLAGGLNTGELFF.

The chain has TRBV11-2 and TRBJ2-7, with 7 bases matching TRBD1. J was trimmed by 2 bases and V by 3 bases; bases with no gene match: 7. Germline values: CDR1 SGHAT, CDR2 FQNNGV. The CDR3 runs 15 residues. CDR3 nucleotide sequence: TGTGCCAGCAGCTTTAACAGGGGTTGGGCCTACGAGCAGTACTTC. Its protein product is CASSFNRGWAYEQYF.

This sequence joins TRBV7-2 and TRBJ2-2; weak D call: TRBD1 (6 bases). The V gene lost 4 bases and the J gene lost 9 bases, with 12 bases spanning the gap. This CDR3 contains 13 residues. Looked up from germline, CDR1 is SGHTA and CDR2 is FQGNSA. The CDR3 DNA is TGTGCCAGCAGCTCTAATGGGGGCCGGGAGCTGTTTTTT. Protein: CASSSNGGRELFF.

The chain carries TRBV4-3 and TRBJ2-7, with 8 bases fitting TRBD1. Looked up from germline, CDR1 is LGHNA and CDR2 is YSLEER. Germline trimming cut 1 base from V and 6 bases from J; bases unmatched to any gene: 5. The CDR3 loop spans 14 amino acids. The CDR3 sequence is CASSQADRAVEQYF. In DNA form, the CDR3 reads TGCGCCAGCAGCCAAGCGGACAGGGCGGTCGAGCAGTACTTC.

The chain employs TRBV6-5 and TRBJ2-3; D remains ambiguous. Per the germline V gene, CDR1 is MNHEY and CDR2 is SVGAGI. This CDR3 has 15 amino acids. V lost 0 bases to trimming and J lost 9 bases, with 16 bases between them. CDR3 in DNA: TGTGCCAGCAGTTACTCTTTTACAGACGTGTACACGCAGTATTTT. It yields the protein CASSYSFTDVYTQYF.

Remarks on this clone: This specimen includes other DNA sequences encoding the same CDR3. The J gene is TRBJ2-5, the V gene TRBV18; D remains unclear. The ends were cut back, 1 base at V and 5 bases at J, with 2 bases in the middle. The CDR3 sequence is 11 residues long. Germline CDR1 KGHSH, CDR2 LQKENI. This chain's CDR3 is CASSPLETQYF. The CDR3 coding sequence is TGTGCCAGCTCACCACTGGAGACCCAGTACTTC.

The V gene is TRBV29-1, the J gene TRBJ2-7, with D hard to call. The germline CDR1 and CDR2 sequences are SQVTM and ANQGSEA. Trimming took off 4 bases at V and 4 bases at J, with 14 bases between the two ends. The CDR3 extends over 13 amino acids. The CDR3 region has the DNA TGCAGCGTTGGGAAAAGGGCCCGGTACGAGCAGTACTTC. Encoded protein: CSVGKRARYEQYF.

The chain carries TRBV30 and TRBJ1-2; TRBD1 agrees at 10 bases. Trimming took 0 bases from V and 8 from J; bases not matched to a gene: 3. The CDR3 contains 13 residues. CDR1 is GTSNPN, CDR2 SVGIG, per germline (reference sequence). CDR3 coding DNA: TGTGCCTGGAGTGTAGACAGGGGGCTCGGCTACACCTTC. Encoded protein: CAWSVDRGLGYTF. The entire variable domain, with the rest obtained from reference TRBV30 and TRBJ1-2, is as follows: SQTIHQWPATLVQPVGSPLSLECTVEGTSNPNLYWYRQAAGRGLQLLFYSVGIGQISSEVPQNLSASRPQDRQFILSSKKLLLSDSGFYLCAWSVDRGLGYTFGSGTRLTVV.

The chain links TRBV5-1 to TRBJ1-5; tentatively, D is TRBD1 (5 bases). V was clipped by 5 bases and J by 1 base, with 16 bases between them. The V gene's germline CDR1 is SGHRS and CDR2 YFSETQ. The CDR3 is 16 amino acids. CDR3 coding DNA: TGCGCCAGCAGGCCCAGGGTAGGAGGAAGCAATCAGCCCCAGCATTTT. Translating gives CASRPRVGGSNQPQHF.

This clone has a single count. The chain combines TRBV18 with TRBJ2-1; D is undetermined. Germline CDR1 and CDR2: KGHSH and LQKENI. Trimming left V 2 bases short and J 4 bases short, with 15 bases between. The CDR3 sequence is 16 residues long. Here the CDR3 reads CASSPSSNPLYNEQFF. The DNA for the CDR3 is TGTGCCAGCTCACCAAGTTCTAACCCTCTTTACAATGAGCAGTTCTTC.

CDR3 loop: CASRGTSGRVETQYF. The CDR3 DNA is TGTGCCAGCAGGGGGACTAGCGGGAGAGTGGAGACCCAGTACTTC. The rearrangement links TRBV7-9 to TRBJ2-5, with 14 bases that match TRBD2. The germline V gene has CDR1 SEHNR and CDR2 FQNEAQ (reference sequence). V trimming: 6 bases; J trimming: 5 bases; junction bases outside the gene matches: 5. The CDR3 length is 15 residues.

The chain is built from TRBV12-3 or TRBV12-4 and TRBJ1-1; possible D gene TRBD1, 5 bases. This CDR3 comprises 11 residues. Trimming left V 6 bases short and J 6 bases short, with 8 bases between. CDR3 bases: TGTGCCAGCAGAGCGGGGCCTGAAGCTTTCTTT. This codes for CASRAGPEAFF.

The chain joins TRBV2 to TRBJ2-2, with 7 bases fitting TRBD1. CDR3 length: 13 amino acids. V shed 6 bases, J shed 7 bases, and the junction held 5 bases outside the gene matches. CDR1 and CDR2 from the germline V gene are SNHLY and FYNNEI. As DNA, the CDR3 is TGTGCCAGCAGACAACAGGGGAGCGGGGAGCTGTTTTTT. It translates to CASRQQGSGELFF.

The V gene is TRBV11-2, the J gene TRBJ2-1; 9 nucleotides align to TRBD1. Germline assignment: CDR1 SGHAT and CDR2 FQNNGV. The junction had 18 bases not matched to a gene; V was cut back by 5 bases and J by 4 bases. The CDR3 spans 19 residues. In DNA form, the CDR3 reads TGTGCCAGCAGCCCAGTTGGGTTTACAGGGGGCTCTGGTTACAATGAGCAGTTCTTC. Its protein product is CASSPVGFTGGSGYNEQFF.

This clone was counted a few times. The chain recombines TRBV19 with TRBJ1-2; 7 bases agree with TRBD1. The CDR3 sequence is 12 residues long. Germline assignment: CDR1 LNHDA and CDR2 SQIVND (reference sequence). The ends lost 5 bases at V and 4 bases at J; junction bases unmatched: 1. This CDR3 is CASSGTVYGYTF. CDR3 DNA: TGTGCCAGTAGTGGGACAGTCTATGGCTACACCTTC.

This chain joins TRBV29-1 and TRBJ2-3; D is ambiguous. V lost 6 bases and J 1 base, leaving 14 bases between the germline ends. The germline gives CDR1 SQVTM, CDR2 ANQGSEA. The CDR3 spans 14 residues. This CDR3 is CSVASIVGTDTQYF. The CDR3 region has the DNA TGCAGCGTGGCCTCTATCGTCGGCACAGATACGCAGTATTTT.

V usage is TRBV5-4 and J usage is TRBJ2-1; 11 bases agree with TRBD2. J was trimmed by 4 bases and V by 4 bases; bases with no gene match: 4. This CDR3 is built from 15 residues. Germline CDR1 is SGHNT and CDR2 is YYREEE (reference sequence). CDR3 loop: CASSAGLAVYNEQFF. The CDR3, as DNA: TGTGCCAGCAGCGCGGGACTAGCGGTGTACAATGAGCAGTTCTTC.

V and J are TRBV19 and TRBJ2-3; perhaps TRBD2 as D (5 bases). This CDR3 comprises 15 residues. CDR1 and CDR2 (germline): LNHDA, SQIVND (reference sequence). The ends were cut back, 10 bases at V and 1 base at J, with 18 bases in the middle. The CDR3 DNA sequence: TGTGCCACACGAATAGCGTTTCGGGGCACAGATACGCAGTATTTT. Translation: CATRIAFRGTDTQYF.

This clone has just one count. This rearrangement joins TRBV25-1 to TRBJ1-3, with a tentative D call TRBD1 (5 bases). There are 15 residues in the CDR3. Germline V gives CDR1 MGHDK, CDR2 SYGVNS. The V gene lost 5 bases and the J gene lost 2 bases, with 13 bases spanning the gap. CDR3 loop: CASSHLWGTGNTIYF. The CDR3 nucleotides read TGTGCCAGCAGTCATTTATGGGGCACTGGAAACACCATATATTTT.

The chain uses TRBV5-1 and TRBJ1-1; 9 nucleotides line up with TRBD1. The CDR3 has 18 amino acids. Germline-derived CDR1 and CDR2 are SGHRS and YFSETQ. V was clipped by 0 bases and J by 6 bases; unmatched bases: 15. CDR3 protein: CASSLGADRGGVLAEAFF. Here the CDR3 DNA reads TGCGCCAGCAGCTTGGGGGCGGACAGGGGAGGGGTTCTTGCTGAAGCTTTCTTT.

The chain is built from TRBV9 and TRBJ1-4; 8 nucleotides agree with TRBD1. V lost 0 bases and J lost 10; bases outside the gene matches: 5. Germline V CDR1 and CDR2: SGDLS, YYNGEE. The CDR3 loop spans 14 amino acids. The CDR3 here is CASSVGTGSGKLFF. The DNA of the CDR3 is TGTGCCAGCAGCGTAGGGACAGGGAGTGGAAAACTGTTTTTT.